The 23 T cell receptor beta chains below were found in one sample sequenced in a study of blood T cells in healthy people across ages. PCR was performed a second time for roughly 7 to 12 cycles using a sample-barcoded 5' primer and a J-beta primer mix. TCRdb ran MiXCR on the 5' RACE reads and lists one entry per CDR3 protein. The repertoire includes fewer than 2,000,000 distinct CDR3 sequences, roughly 32% of them detected once, and about 11% sits in the top ten. The sample consisted of blood. Receptor source: a woman aged 25 to 39 in good health.

The chain links TRBV7-2 to TRBJ2-7, with D possibly being TRBD1 or TRBD2 (5 bases each). The V end lost 5 bases, the J end lost 4 bases, and 18 bases lay between the germline ends. Germline assignment: CDR1 SGHTA and CDR2 FQGNSA. This CDR3 spans 15 amino acids. The DNA of the CDR3 is TGTGCCAGCAGCCCATTTTTAGGGACCCAGTACGAGCAGTACTTC. Translated: CASSPFLGTQYEQYF.

Notes on this clonotype: Sequence at one end of the junction differs from germline and may be a read error. The rearrangement joins TRBV9 to TRBJ2-5; 12 nucleotides align to TRBD2. Germline assignment: CDR1 SGDLS and CDR2 YYNGEE. CDR3 length: 18 amino acids. The CDR3 loop is CASSVKESGLAGGETQYF. DNA of the CDR3: TGCGCCAGCAGCGTAAAGGAGTCGGGACTAGCGGGCGGAGAGACCCAGTACTTC.

This chain uses TRBV11-2 with TRBJ2-7; no reliable D call. There are 12 residues in the CDR3. The germline V and J ends were trimmed by 5 bases and 4 bases, with 9 bases remaining between them. Germline V gene data show CDR1 as SGHAT and CDR2 as FQNNGV. CDR3 residues: CASSPARYEQYF. In DNA, the CDR3 is TGTGCCAGCAGCCCTGCCAGGTACGAGCAGTACTTC.

This clonotype showed up just a few times. The chain is built from TRBV5-1 and TRBJ2-1; D gene ambiguous. The germline V and J ends were trimmed by 0 bases and 2 bases, with 6 bases remaining between them. CDR3 length equals 14 residues. The germline gives CDR1 SGHRS, CDR2 YFSETQ. CDR3 nucleotides: TGCGCCAGCAGCTTGGACGGGCCCTACAATGAGCAGTTCTTC. Translating gives CASSLDGPYNEQFF.

Remarks on this clonotype: A much larger clone differs from this one at a single base, so this may be a read error. This chain joins TRBV14 and TRBJ1-2; D gene uncertain. Germline loops: CDR1 SGHDN, CDR2 FVKESK. The CDR3 covers 16 residues. The V end was cut by 4 bases, the J end by 2 bases, with 17 bases between. The CDR3: CASSRLGQDRNYGYTF. CDR3 coding DNA: TGTGCCAGCAGCCGACTAGGCCAGGATCGAAACTATGGCTACACCTTC.

This clonotype has only one observation. This chain connects TRBV6-1 to TRBJ1-5, with D possibly being TRBD1 (6 bases). Germline CDR1 reads MNHNS; CDR2 reads SASEGT. With 7 bases removed from V and 2 bases from J, the gap between germline ends came to 18 bases. The CDR3 loop spans 16 amino acids. The CDR3, as DNA: TGTGCCAGCACCAAACCGGGGGCTTCTCGCAATCAGCCCCAGCATTTT. Amino acid sequence: CASTKPGASRNQPQHF.

The chain combines TRBV12-3 or TRBV12-4 with TRBJ1-1, with a weak D call TRBD1 (6 bases). V lost 7 bases, J lost 4 bases, and 19 bases lay in between. The CDR3 consists of 15 residues. As DNA, the CDR3 is TGTGCCAGCATCGAAGGGGGGGTCTTGGGCACTGAAGCTTTCTTT. Translating gives CASIEGGVLGTEAFF.

The chain employs TRBV12-3 or TRBV12-4 and TRBJ2-3; tentatively, D is TRBD1 or TRBD2 (5 bases each). Deletions cut 7 bases from V and 4 bases from J, with 18 bases between. CDR3 length equals 15 residues. The CDR3 loop is CASTPSRGPSDTQYF. The DNA of the CDR3 is TGTGCCAGCACCCCCTCGAGGGGCCCCTCAGATACGCAGTATTTT.

At least ten counts were recorded for this clonotype. The CDR3 region is CASTLMPELLLDTGELFF. The DNA for the CDR3 is TGTGCCAGCACATTGATGCCCGAACTATTGTTGGACACCGGGGAGCTGTTTTTT. The chain is built from TRBV11-2 and TRBJ2-2; D not resolved. The CDR3 has 18 residues. The germline CDR1 and CDR2 sequences are SGHAT and FQNNGV. Trimming stripped 7 bases from V and 3 bases from J, with 24 bases between.

J is TRBJ2-7 and V is TRBV2; a possible D gene is TRBD1 (6 bases). Germline V lookup: CDR1 SNHLY, CDR2 FYNNEI. The CDR3 consists of 13 residues. Between the trimmed V and J ends, which lost 11 bases and 3 bases, there was a span of 17 bases. The CDR3 sequence is CALGGRALYEQYF. The CDR3 DNA sequence: TGTGCCTTAGGGGGTAGGGCCCTCTACGAGCAGTACTTC. Full variable domain (missing parts from reference TRBV2 and TRBJ2-7): EPEVTQTPSHQVTQMGQEVILRCVPISNHLYFYWYRQILGQKVEFLVSFYNNEISEKSEIFDDQFSVERPDGSNFTLKIRSTKLEDSAMYFCALGGRALYEQYFGPGTRLTVT.

This clonotype was recorded a few times. J is TRBJ2-5 and V is TRBV15, with 11 bases identical to TRBD2. Germline V gene data show CDR1 as LNHNV and CDR2 as YYDKDF (reference sequence). This CDR3 comprises 16 residues. The J segment lost 2 bases and the V segment lost 0 bases, leaving 2 bases of the junction unmatched. The CDR3 protein is CATSRELAGGQETQYF. CDR3 DNA sequence: TGTGCCACCAGCAGAGAGCTAGCGGGGGGACAAGAGACCCAGTACTTC.

This clonotype was recorded at least ten times. The V gene is TRBV20-1, the J gene TRBJ2-5; 10 bases are a match to TRBD1. V lost 3 bases to trimming and J lost 5 bases; unmatched junction nucleotides: 6. The CDR3 length is 14 residues. CDR1 and CDR2 from the germline V gene are DFQATT and SNEGSKA (reference sequence). Written as DNA, the CDR3 is TGCAGTGCTAGCCCGGGACAGGGGTACGAGACCCAGTACTTC. Translated, it gives CSASPGQGYETQYF.

This clonotype was counted a few times. The V call is TRBV6-4, the J call TRBJ2-2; 13 bases map to TRBD2. Trimming took 6 bases from V and 4 from J; bases not matched to a gene: 2. The germline V gene encodes CDR1 MRHNA and CDR2 SNTAGT. This CDR3 has 15 residues. The CDR3 DNA reads TGTGCCAGCAGAAGGACTAGCGGGGGCACCGGGGAGCTGTTTTTT. Amino acids: CASRRTSGGTGELFF.

A single count supports this clonotype. The chain has TRBV11-2 and TRBJ2-1; D gene ambiguous. From germline, CDR1 is SGHAT and CDR2 FQNNGV. The CDR3 consists of 16 residues. V dropped 0 bases and J dropped 0 bases, with 9 bases sitting between them. The CDR3 protein is CASSLDPSRSYNEQFF. CDR3 bases: TGTGCCAGCAGCTTAGACCCATCCCGCTCCTACAATGAGCAGTTCTTC.

The chain joins TRBV20-1 to TRBJ2-1; 8 nucleotides match TRBD2. In germline, CDR1 is DFQATT, CDR2 SNEGSKA (reference sequence). With V trimmed by 6 bases and J by 1 base, 11 bases remained unmatched. CDR3 length equals 16 residues. The CDR3 nucleotides are TGCAGTGCAAGAAGCGCACTAGCGGAGTCCTACAATGAGCAGTTCTTC. It yields the protein CSARSALAESYNEQFF.

This clonotype was seen only a few times. This chain links TRBV5-6 with TRBJ2-1; TRBD2 agrees at 9 bases. This CDR3 contains 16 residues. The germline CDR1 and CDR2 sequences are SGHDT and YYEEEE. Trimming cost V 2 bases and J 4 bases; bases outside gene matches: 7. The CDR3 reads CASSFSSGSWYNEQFF. The CDR3, as DNA: TGTGCCAGCAGCTTCAGTAGCGGGAGCTGGTACAATGAGCAGTTCTTC. The variable domain in full, with the rest retrieved from reference TRBV5-6 and TRBJ2-1, is DAGVTQSPTHLIKTRGQQVTLRCSPKSGHDTVSWYQQALGQGPQFIFQYYEEEERQRGNFPDRFSGHQFPNYSSELNVNALLLGDSALYLCASSFSSGSWYNEQFFGPGTRLTVL.

In this sample, this clonotype turned up a few times. The genes are TRBV20-1 and TRBJ2-7; D uncertain. V was trimmed by 3 bases and J by 4 bases, leaving 16 bases between them. Per germline, CDR1 DFQATT and CDR2 SNEGSKA (reference sequence). CDR3 length equals 14 residues. The CDR3 bases are TGCAGTGCTAGGTCCAGGCCCCTATTTTACGAGCAGTACTTC. It codes for CSARSRPLFYEQYF.

The chain joins TRBV6-1 to TRBJ1-1; D is undetermined. This CDR3 comprises 12 residues. Germline V gene data show CDR1 as MNHNS and CDR2 as SASEGT. V was shortened by 7 bases and J by 3 bases, with 9 bases between the two germline ends. CDR3 amino acids: CASIERHTEAFF. The DNA for the CDR3 is TGTGCCAGCATTGAGAGGCACACTGAAGCTTTCTTT.

The J gene is TRBJ2-3, the V gene TRBV3-1; TRBD1 aligns across 9 bases. CDR1 LGHDT and CDR2 YNNKEL come from the germline V gene (reference sequence). The CDR3 contains 16 residues. J lost 3 bases, V lost 4 bases, and 8 bases had no gene match. This CDR3 reads CASSPLGTGSTDTQYF. Here the CDR3 DNA reads TGTGCCAGCAGCCCACTCGGGACAGGGAGTACAGATACGCAGTATTTT.

The chain carries TRBV27 and TRBJ1-5, with D perhaps matching TRBD1 (6 bases). The V and J ends lost 5 bases and 7 bases respectively, with 21 bases between them. CDR3 length equals 16 residues. The germline V gene encodes CDR1 MNHEY and CDR2 SMNVEV (reference sequence). The CDR3 bases are TGTGCCAGCAGTGCCCAAGGGGGGCAGAGAGAACAGCCCCAGCATTTT. The encoded protein is CASSAQGGQREQPQHF.

The chain joins TRBV28 to TRBJ2-1; 10 bases are shared with TRBD2. There are 16 residues in the CDR3. In germline, CDR1 is MDHEN, CDR2 SYDVKM. V trimming: 5 bases; J trimming: 4 bases; junction bases outside the gene matches: 8. The CDR3 sequence is CASSPPPGLAYNEQFF. The CDR3 DNA sequence: TGTGCCAGCAGTCCCCCCCCGGGACTAGCGTACAATGAGCAGTTCTTC. Based on the CDR3 plus reference TRBV28 and TRBJ2-1, the full variable domain is DVKVTQSSRYLVKRTGEKVFLECVQDMDHENMFWYRQDPGLGLRLIYFSYDVKMKEKGDIPEGYSVSREKKERFSLILESASTNQTSMYLCASSPPPGLAYNEQFFGPGTRLTVL.

This clonotype came up a few times. The chain has TRBV12-5 and TRBJ2-5; D is perhaps TRBD1 or TRBD2 (5 bases each). The germline V gene encodes CDR1 LGHNT and CDR2 FRNRAP. This CDR3 comprises 17 residues. Trimming cost V 6 bases and J 0 bases, with 20 bases left between them. The CDR3 region is CASGPGRVGEHQETQYF. The CDR3 DNA follows: TGTGCTAGTGGACCCGGAAGGGTAGGGGAGCACCAAGAGACCCAGTACTTC.

The chain recombines TRBV6-2 or TRBV6-3 with TRBJ2-7, with D possibly TRBD2 on 6 matching bases. The germline V gene has CDR1 MNHEY and CDR2 SVGEGT. The ends were cut back, 5 bases at V and 3 bases at J, with 17 bases in the middle. The CDR3 contains 15 residues. In DNA form, the CDR3 reads TGTGCCAGCAGTCAGCAGCGGGTAGGGGACTACGAGCAGTACTTC. This translates into CASSQQRVGDYEQYF.